This T cell receptor (beta chain) was identified during a study of blood T cells in healthy people across ages (dated by TCRdb to about 2015). General notes on the study: In model experiments, roughly one uniquely barcoded TCR beta cDNA molecule per two T cells was captured by template switching. Donors were grouped into four age groups: young (average approximately 16 years), middle-aged (less than 40), aged (around 62) and long-lived (around 80). Using the same blood draw, the study looked at two additional independent replicas of 1 million unique cDNA reads for two donors, one aged 18 to 30 and the other aged 80 or older. Donors of different ages were randomly distributed across sequencing lanes to avoid experimental bias. To track age-related changes in TCR beta repertoire diversity, the study relied on deep sequencing normalized with unique cDNA molecular identifiers.

The V and J ends are trimmed by 1 base and 10 bases, leaving 11 bases between them. According to the germline V gene, CDR1 reads SGHTA and CDR2 reads FQGNSA. The CDR3 measures 13 amino acids from cysteine to phenylalanine. The read is trimmed to its CDR3 DNA, 39 bases read in frame from base 1. Receptor amplification or capture employed 5' RACE. The second PCR ran for roughly 7 to 12 cycles and used a J-beta primer mix along with a sample-barcoded 5' primer. A unique molecular identifier was introduced onto each TCR beta cDNA molecule by a template-switch 5' adaptor carrying 12 random nucleotides. At least 3 million CDR3-containing paired-end reads were obtained from each sample. The Mint cDNA synthesis kit, primed by a TRBC-specific oligonucleotide, was used to synthesize first-strand cDNA from all RNA. All cDNA was treated with uracil-DNA glycosylase and then went through a first 18-cycle PCR with the universal primers M1SS and BC2_uni_R. The study's own analysis went as follows. Each sample was normalized by randomly selecting 1 million high-quality reads, each carrying a distinct molecular identifier. Reads sharing molecular identifiers were discarded rather than binned into consensus sequences. CDR3 identification, clonotype clustering and error correction used MiTCR with a Q25 quality threshold and the strictest error-elimination algorithm. Lower-bound total TCR beta diversity was estimated with a nonparametric unseen species model using Euler transformation. In-frame beta chains were kept once TCRdb had trimmed the public reads at Q25 with fastp and called clones with MiXCR. Identical CDR3 protein sequences are pooled into one entry, listed with their most common genes and DNA. The V and J calls follow TCRdb's processing rather than the paper's. In this sample the table shows around 2 million distinct CDR3 sequences, roughly two fifths of which occur a single time. Under 30% of the sample lies in the top ten.

General study outcomes and caveats: Bulk unsorted PBMC profiling prevented conclusive comparison of naive and antigen-experienced compartments. Estimates of total diversity based on one million sequenced T cells were considered lower bounds and underestimates. The CMV infection status of donors was not known, potentially confounding age-related changes in expanded clonotypes. The long-lived group showed more naive CD4+ T cells, fewer expanded clones and increased TCR diversity than the aged group, suggesting age selection. As age increased, observed TCR beta diversity per million T cells dropped in a roughly linear way, and a significant reduction was already evident by age roughly 36. A strong correlation was found between observed TCR beta diversity and the percentage of naive T cells measured by flow cytometry.

Donors were a few dozen systemically healthy Caucasian individuals from Russia aged 6 to 90 years. Each donor gave about 9.2 milliliters of peripheral blood, drawn into EDTA-treated Vacutainer tubes. Ficoll-Paque density-gradient centrifugation was used to isolate PBMCs, with at least 7 million per sample. Trizol reagent was used to extract total RNA from PBMCs, with at least 5.5 micrograms per sample. For every donor, flow cytometry on a PBMC aliquot measured the percentage of naive CD45RAhigh/CD27high T cells. This clonotype was seen a handful of times. The target of this receptor is not known. The sample holds no much larger clone one base away, and base qualities are not on file.

The rearrangement combines TRBV7-2 with TRBJ2-1, with the D gene not confidently named. Sequencing was done on a sample of blood. This receptor was obtained from a human donor in good health. The CDR3 reads as follows: CASSLVVLREQFF. The DNA is TGTGCCAGCAGCTTAGTCGTCCTGAGGGAGCAGTTCTTC.